This entry lists 31 T cell receptor beta chains sequenced from one sample in a study of control samples from healthy donors and cancer patients. Profiling relied on immunoSEQ multiplex PCR, and the TCRdb table lists in-frame clones only, not all of them. Among 250,000 to 300,000 clones listed, approximately 80% were seen once. The sample consisted of PBMCs. The receptors originated from a woman in her sixties with lung cancer.

J is TRBJ1-4 and V is TRBV7-8, with 8 bases aligning to TRBD1. V trimming: 7 bases; J trimming: 14 bases; junction bases outside the gene matches: 6. CDR3 length equals 11 residues. Germline loops: CDR1 SGHVS, CDR2 FQNEAQ. CDR3: CASTSDRDLFF. The CDR3 bases are TGTGCCAGCACCTCGGACAGGGACCTGTTTTTT.

The V gene is TRBV19, the J gene TRBJ2-3; TRBD1 or TRBD2 may be the D gene (5 bases each). Per germline, CDR1 LNHDA and CDR2 SQIVND (reference sequence). Trimming stripped 7 bases from V and 2 bases from J, with 13 bases between. This CDR3 region has 14 residues. CDR3 in amino acids: CASNERGSTDTQYF. The CDR3 region has the DNA TGTGCCAGTAACGAGAGGGGCTCCACAGATACGCAGTATTTT.

This clone was counted only a few times. This chain links TRBV5-8 with TRBJ1-6; D remains ambiguous. Trimming removed 0 bases from V and 9 bases from J, with 4 bases in between. CDR1 is SGHTS and CDR2 is YDEGEE in the germline V gene. The CDR3 length is 12 residues. The CDR3 loop reads CASSLVTSPLHF. The CDR3 DNA is TGTGCCAGCAGCTTGGTAACTTCACCCCTCCACTTT.

This clone was detected once. The V gene is TRBV2, the J gene TRBJ1-6; perhaps TRBD1 as D (5 bases). The length of the CDR3 is 14 residues. V was shortened by 8 bases and J by 8 bases, with 16 bases between the two germline ends. The V gene's germline CDR1 is SNHLY and CDR2 FYNNEI. The CDR3 nucleotides are TGTGCCAGCCTCGACAGAATCTTGGATTCACCCCTCCACTTT. Translating gives CASLDRILDSPLHF. Together with reference TRBV2 and TRBJ1-6, the CDR3 gives the full variable domain: EPEVTQTPSHQVTQMGQEVILRCVPISNHLYFYWYRQILGQKVEFLVSFYNNEISEKSEIFDDQFSVERPDGSNFTLKIRSTKLEDSAMYFCASLDRILDSPLHFGNGTRLTVT.

The rearrangement joins TRBV19 to TRBJ1-4; maybe TRBD1 (5 bases). The CDR3 is 14 amino acids. Germline V gene lookup returns CDR1 LNHDA and CDR2 SQIVND (reference sequence). V was trimmed by 5 bases and J by 8 bases, leaving 15 bases between them. Written as DNA, the CDR3 is TGTGCCAGTAGTGGATCGAGGAAGGGGGAAAAACTGTTTTTT. It codes for CASSGSRKGEKLFF.

CDR3 in amino acids: CASSSLSQVSNEQFF. In DNA form, the CDR3 reads TGTGCCAGCAGTTCCCTCTCACAGGTATCCAATGAGCAGTTCTTC. The chain combines TRBV6-5 with TRBJ2-1, with D maybe TRBD1 (5 bases). Germline V gene data show CDR1 as MNHEY and CDR2 as SVGAGI. This CDR3 has 15 residues. V dropped 4 bases and J dropped 6 bases, with 16 bases sitting between them.

The chain employs TRBV3-1 (or the pseudogene TRBV3-2) and TRBJ1-2; perhaps TRBD1 as D (6 bases). Trimming cost V 4 bases and J 4 bases, with 19 bases left between them. Germline values: CDR1 LGHDT, CDR2 YNNKEL (reference sequence). This CDR3 is built from 16 residues. CDR3: CASSPTGNPTGYGYTF. For the CDR3, the DNA is TGTGCCAGCAGCCCTACAGGGAACCCGACGGGCTATGGCTACACCTTC.

The rearrangement joins TRBV11-2 to TRBJ2-5; unclear D gene. Trimming removed 2 bases from V and 5 bases from J, with 9 bases in between. The length of the CDR3 is 13 residues. Per germline, CDR1 SGHAT and CDR2 FQNNGV. The CDR3 DNA reads as TGTGCCAGCAGCTTAACTTTCCGGGAGACCCAGTACTTC. It encodes CASSLTFRETQYF.

V is TRBV7-9 and J is TRBJ2-7, with TRBD1 matching 9 bases. Trimming took 5 bases from V and 4 from J; bases not matched to a gene: 6. This CDR3 region has 14 residues. Germline-derived CDR1 and CDR2 are SEHNR and FQNEAQ (reference sequence). The DNA for the CDR3 is TGTGCCAGCAGCCGAGGGACAGGGACATACGAGCAGTACTTC. Translating gives CASSRGTGTYEQYF.

The gene calls are TRBV6-1 and TRBJ2-3; TRBD1 matches 8 bases. The V gene end was trimmed by 5 bases and the J gene end by 2 bases; junction bases not matched to a gene: 3. Germline V lookup: CDR1 MNHNS, CDR2 SASEGT. CDR3 size: 14 residues. The CDR3 here is CASSQGAFTDTQYF. For the CDR3, the DNA is TGTGCCAGCAGTCAGGGGGCTTTCACAGATACGCAGTATTTT.

The gene calls are TRBV5-6 and TRBJ2-1, with D tentatively TRBD1 (5 bases). Trimming left V 1 base short and J 2 bases short, with 19 bases between. The length of the CDR3 is 18 residues. The germline V gene has CDR1 SGHDT and CDR2 YYEEEE. CDR3 region: CASSLLGATYITYNEQFF. The CDR3 DNA reads TGTGCCAGCAGCTTGCTAGGGGCTACTTACATCACCTACAATGAGCAGTTCTTC.

The chain recombines TRBV19 with TRBJ1-2, with no clear D. Germline loops: CDR1 LNHDA, CDR2 SQIVND (reference sequence). With 6 bases removed from V and 5 bases from J, the gap between germline ends came to 13 bases. The CDR3 is made up of 13 amino acids. The CDR3 protein is CASSLSEVYGYTF. The CDR3 DNA is TGTGCCAGTAGCCTATCTGAGGTTTATGGCTACACCTTC.

The chain recombines TRBV19 with TRBJ1-1; D possibly corresponds to TRBD1 (6 bases). Germline V gene sequence: CDR1 LNHDA, CDR2 SQIVND (reference sequence). The V and J ends lost 3 bases and 3 bases respectively, with 11 bases between them. This CDR3 region has 14 residues. DNA for the CDR3: TGTGCCAGTAGTATGGACAGCGCGGACACTGAAGCTTTCTTT. It translates to CASSMDSADTEAFF.

This rearrangement joins TRBV18 to TRBJ1-1; 7 nucleotides line up with TRBD1. Germline assignment: CDR1 KGHSH and CDR2 LQKENI. CDR3 length: 14 amino acids. Trimming cost V 6 bases and J 1 base; bases outside gene matches: 5. CDR3 residues: CASSADRANTEAFF. The CDR3 bases are TGTGCCAGCTCTGCAGACAGGGCGAACACTGAAGCTTTCTTT.

The rearrangement joins TRBV20-1 to TRBJ2-7; D not certain. The germline CDR1 and CDR2 sequences are DFQATT and SNEGSKA (reference sequence). This CDR3 is built from 14 residues. Trimming pared 3 bases from V and 3 bases from J, leaving 15 bases between. The CDR3 here is CSASVTGFNYEQYF. CDR3 coding DNA: TGCAGTGCTAGTGTCACTGGCTTCAACTACGAGCAGTACTTC.

This rearrangement joins TRBV21-1 to TRBJ1-1; the D call in the table, TRBD1, was not verified against the DNA. TRBV21-1 is assigned pseudogene status. CDR3 length: 16 residues. CDR3: CASSKPSTGSDTEAFF. CDR3 DNA sequence: TGTGCCAGCAGCAAACCGTCGACAGGATCGGACACTGAAGCTTTCTTT.

The V gene is TRBV7-3, the J gene TRBJ2-5; TRBD1 is a possible D gene (6 bases). Germline V gives CDR1 SGHTA, CDR2 FQGTGA. The CDR3 spans 14 residues. The V and J ends lost 5 bases and 4 bases respectively, with 14 bases between them. CDR3 sequence: CASSPQGVAETQYF. The CDR3 bases are TGTGCCAGCAGCCCACAGGGAGTAGCAGAGACCCAGTACTTC.

The chain couples TRBV5-1 to TRBJ2-6; no definite D call. V was pared by 0 bases and J by 2 bases, with 9 bases between. The CDR3 runs to 16 residues. Per germline, CDR1 SGHRS and CDR2 YFSETQ. The CDR3 DNA follows: TGCGCCAGCAGCTTGGGCGTAGGGACTGGGGCCAACGTCCTGACTTTC. Protein sequence: CASSLGVGTGANVLTF.

The J gene is TRBJ1-5, the V gene TRBV6-2 or TRBV6-3; D not certain. Trimming shortened V by 5 bases and J by 4 bases, and 6 bases separated the two germline ends. The CDR3 contains 12 residues. Germline CDR1 and CDR2: MNHEY and SVGEGT. Here the CDR3 reads CASSQRNQPQHF. CDR3 coding DNA: TGTGCCAGCAGTCAACGGAATCAGCCCCAGCATTTT.

The V gene is TRBV19, the J gene TRBJ2-2, with D hard to call. CDR1 LNHDA and CDR2 SQIVND come from the germline V gene (reference sequence). The CDR3 has 12 amino acids. Trimming took off 5 bases at V and 5 bases at J, with 6 bases between the two ends. This CDR3 is CASSSWTGELFF. The CDR3 bases are TGTGCCAGTAGTTCGTGGACCGGGGAGCTGTTTTTT.

V usage is TRBV6-5 and J usage is TRBJ1-1, with a tentative D call TRBD1 (5 bases). This CDR3 is built from 13 residues. V dropped 0 bases and J dropped 5 bases, with 7 bases sitting between them. The V gene's germline CDR1 is MNHEY and CDR2 SVGAGI. CDR3 region: CASSYSWGTEAFF. The CDR3 DNA reads as TGTGCCAGCAGTTACTCCTGGGGGACTGAAGCTTTCTTT.

The V gene is TRBV5-4, the J gene TRBJ1-5; tentatively, D is TRBD1 (5 bases). This CDR3 has 14 amino acids. V was clipped by 0 bases and J by 4 bases, with 8 bases between them. CDR1 and CDR2 from the germline V gene are SGHNT and YYREEE (reference sequence). CDR3 DNA sequence: TGTGCCAGCAGCTTGGGGGGGTGGAATCAGCCCCAGCATTTT. Translating gives CASSLGGWNQPQHF.

This rearrangement joins TRBV19 to TRBJ1-1, with D possibly matching TRBD1 (5 bases). Per germline, CDR1 LNHDA and CDR2 SQIVND (reference sequence). This CDR3 contains 13 residues. Between the trimmed V and J ends, which lost 0 bases and 7 bases, there was a span of 9 bases. CDR3 in amino acids: CASSIEAGGEAFF. The CDR3 DNA reads as TGTGCCAGTAGTATAGAGGCCGGGGGTGAAGCTTTCTTT. Together with reference TRBV19 and TRBJ1-1, the CDR3 gives the full variable domain: DGGITQSPKYLFRKEGQNVTLSCEQNLNHDAMYWYRQDPGQGLRLIYYSQIVNDFQKGDIAEGYSVSREKKESFPLTVTSAQKNPTAFYLCASSIEAGGEAFFGQGTRLTVV.

This clone showed up just a few times. V usage is TRBV15 and J usage is TRBJ1-2; 8 bases align to TRBD1. The CDR3 is 14 residues long. V was pared by 3 bases and J by 6 bases, with 6 bases of the junction left unmatched. Germline V CDR1 and CDR2: LNHNV, YYDKDF (reference sequence). The CDR3 nucleotides are TGTGCCACCAGCAGCCACCAGGGGGCGGATGGCTACACCTTC. Encoded protein: CATSSHQGADGYTF.

V is TRBV27 and J is TRBJ1-2; TRBD1 agrees at 8 bases. The CDR3 is 15 amino acids. Trimming removed 5 bases from V and 4 bases from J; junction bases left unmatched: 9. CDR1 is MNHEY and CDR2 is SMNVEV in the germline V gene (reference sequence). The CDR3 loop is CASSLYPDRGYGYTF. CDR3 nucleotides: TGTGCCAGCAGTCTATACCCTGACAGGGGCTATGGCTACACCTTC.

J is TRBJ1-2 and V is TRBV3-1 (or the pseudogene TRBV3-2); the D gene is possibly TRBD1 (5 bases). Germline V lookup: CDR1 LGHDT, CDR2 YNNKEL (reference sequence). The CDR3 contains 13 residues. Trimming cost V 5 bases and J 7 bases, with 14 bases left between them. The CDR3 is CASSYAGVGGYTF. The CDR3 coding sequence is TGTGCCAGCAGCTACGCGGGGGTAGGTGGCTACACCTTC.

The rearrangement joins TRBV9 to TRBJ2-3, with no clear D. The germline V gene encodes CDR1 SGDLS and CDR2 YYNGEE. Trimming removed 0 bases from V and 7 bases from J, with 18 bases in between. CDR3 length: 16 amino acids. The CDR3: CASSVGSSSTGNTQYF. The CDR3 DNA reads as TGTGCCAGCAGCGTAGGTAGCAGCTCGACTGGCAATACGCAGTATTTT.

The chain joins TRBV10-3 to TRBJ2-1, with 8 bases that match TRBD2. V was clipped by 6 bases and J by 4 bases; unmatched bases: 5. Germline CDR1 and CDR2: ENHRY and SYGVKD. This CDR3 contains 14 residues. Here the CDR3 reads CAIRPTSVYNEQFF. The DNA of the CDR3 is TGTGCCATCAGACCGACTAGCGTTTACAATGAGCAGTTCTTC.

This clone was counted only a few times. The junction does not match germline at one end; this may be a read error. The CDR3 sequence is CASSRTGGYEQYF. CDR3 in DNA: TGTGCTAGCAGCCGGACAGGGGGCTACGAGCAGTACTTC. J is TRBJ2-7 and V is TRBV7-7, with 10 bases lining up with TRBD1. Germline V CDR1 and CDR2: SSHAT, FNYEAQ (reference sequence). This CDR3 has 13 residues.

This sequence joins TRBV6-6 and TRBJ1-1, with D perhaps matching TRBD1 (6 bases). Trimming took 7 bases from V and 5 from J, leaving 17 bases between them. Germline assignment: CDR1 MNHNY and CDR2 SVGAGI (reference sequence). There are 14 residues in the CDR3. Here the CDR3 DNA reads TGTGCCAGCATCCCGGGGGGGGGCTATACTGAAGCTTTCTTT. Protein product: CASIPGGGYTEAFF.

This chain connects TRBV5-1 to TRBJ2-3; 10 nucleotides agree with TRBD2. J lost 3 bases, V lost 4 bases, and 8 bases had no gene match. CDR3 size: 16 residues. The V gene's germline CDR1 is SGHRS and CDR2 YFSETQ. CDR3 amino acids: CASSLERTSGTDTQYF. The CDR3 nucleotides are TGCGCCAGCAGCCTAGAAAGGACTAGCGGAACAGATACGCAGTATTTT. The whole variable domain, filled in from reference TRBV5-1 and TRBJ2-3, reads KAGVTQTPRYLIKTRGQQVTLSCSPISGHRSVSWYQQTPGQGLQFLFEYFSETQRNKGNFPGRFSGRQFSNSRSEMNVSTLELGDSALYLCASSLERTSGTDTQYFGPGTRLTVL.